These T cell receptor beta chains were read from a single sample in a study of a mutant IDH1 vaccine in newly diagnosed glioma. Which antigens these TCRs recognize remains unknown. Sequencing used immunoSEQ multiplex PCR; TCRdb keeps in-frame clones, though not all of them. The data show around 29,000 clones, with about 90% seen just once and less than 3.5% held by the top ten. The specimen was peripheral blood mononuclear cells (PBMCs), collected from a glioma patient whose treatment included an IDH1 peptide vaccine. The origin of the receptors is a woman between 40 and 50 years old with glioma. Some clones in this sample may be carry-over from other donors' samples. CDR3s include the opening cysteine and the closing phenylalanine or tryptophan. D genes are given only for firm matches. Clone size is shown for a subset of rows, as once, few, many or a class of expanded clone.

j_gene: TRBJ2-1; abundance: -; v_gene: TRBV19; d_gene: -; CDR3aa: CASSIEWRGASVNEQFF; CDR3nt: TGTGCCAGTAGTATAGAGTGGCGGGGAGCGAGTGTCAATGAGCAGTTCTTC
j_gene: TRBJ2-5; abundance: -; v_gene: TRBV19; d_gene: TRBD1; CDR3aa: CASSPGQVQETQYF; CDR3nt: TGTGCCAGTAGTCCTGGACAGGTCCAAGAGACCCAGTACTTC
j_gene: TRBJ2-5; abundance: -; v_gene: TRBV28; d_gene: -; CDR3aa: CASSYRGEKTQYF; CDR3nt: TGTGCCAGCAGTTATAGGGGAGAGAAGACCCAGTACTTC
j_gene: TRBJ1-5; abundance: -; v_gene: TRBV9; d_gene: TRBD1; CDR3aa: CASSADQGDQPQHF; CDR3nt: TGTGCCAGCAGCGCGGATCAGGGGGATCAGCCCCAGCATTTT
j_gene: TRBJ2-7; abundance: -; v_gene: TRBV16; d_gene: -; CDR3aa: CASSPMGEQYF; CDR3nt: TGTGCCAGCAGCCCCATGGGCGAGCAGTACTTC
j_gene: TRBJ2-3; abundance: -; v_gene: TRBV9; d_gene: -; CDR3aa: CASSVRGGGTDTQYF; CDR3nt: TGTGCCAGCAGCGTACGGGGTGGCGGCACAGATACGCAGTATTTT
j_gene: TRBJ2-5; abundance: -; v_gene: TRBV25-1; d_gene: -; CDR3aa: CASSELREGGGRETQYF; CDR3nt: TGTGCCAGCAGTGAATTGAGGGAAGGGGGGGGAAGAGAGACCCAGTACTTC
j_gene: TRBJ1-3; abundance: -; v_gene: TRBV5-6; d_gene: -; CDR3aa: CASSPGPNSGNTIYF; CDR3nt: TGTGCCAGCAGCCCAGGTCCCAACTCTGGAAACACCATATATTTT
j_gene: TRBJ2-7; abundance: once; v_gene: TRBV4-2; d_gene: -; CDR3aa: CASSQDQDYEQYF; CDR3nt: TGTGCCAGCAGCCAAGATCAGGACTACGAGCAGTACTTC
j_gene: TRBJ2-3; abundance: -; v_gene: TRBV7-8; d_gene: TRBD2; CDR3aa: CASSLGLARDTQYF; CDR3nt: TGTGCCAGCAGCCTGGGACTAGCGAGAGATACGCAGTATTTT
j_gene: TRBJ2-7; abundance: -; v_gene: TRBV4-3; d_gene: TRBD1; CDR3aa: CASSQDPGQGLYEQYF; CDR3nt: TGCGCCAGCAGCCAAGATCCGGGACAGGGTCTCTACGAGCAGTACTTC
j_gene: TRBJ1-1; abundance: -; v_gene: TRBV18; d_gene: -; CDR3aa: CASSPTRDGAFF; CDR3nt: TGTGCCAGCTCACCCACAAGGGACGGGGCTTTCTTT
j_gene: TRBJ2-3; abundance: -; v_gene: TRBV20-1; d_gene: -; CDR3aa: CSVSVPLVYF; CDR3nt: TGCAGTGTCAGTGTTCCCCTGGTGTATTTT
j_gene: TRBJ2-3; abundance: -; v_gene: TRBV9; d_gene: -; CDR3aa: CASSLDSPEGTDTQYF; CDR3nt: TGTGCCAGCAGCCTAGACAGTCCAGAGGGCACAGATACGCAGTATTTT
j_gene: TRBJ1-5; abundance: -; v_gene: TRBV28; d_gene: -; CDR3aa: CASSSNRVVGKGQPQHF; CDR3nt: TGTGCCAGCAGTTCTAACAGGGTGGTCGGAAAAGGTCAGCCCCAGCATTTT
j_gene: TRBJ2-6; abundance: -; v_gene: TRBV7-8; d_gene: -; CDR3aa: CASSPGANVLTF; CDR3nt: TGTGCCAGCAGCCCTGGGGCCAACGTCCTGACTTTC
j_gene: TRBJ2-1; abundance: -; v_gene: TRBV6-1; d_gene: -; CDR3aa: CASSPRGSYNEQFF; CDR3nt: TGTGCCAGCAGCCCCCGGGGCTCCTACAATGAGCAGTTCTTC
j_gene: TRBJ2-1; abundance: -; v_gene: TRBV7-9; d_gene: TRBD1; CDR3aa: CASTRDRNEQFF; CDR3nt: TGTGCCAGCACCAGGGACAGGAATGAGCAGTTCTTC
j_gene: TRBJ2-5; abundance: once; v_gene: TRBV5-1; d_gene: -; CDR3aa: CASSQDPQETQYF; CDR3nt: TGCGCCAGCAGCCAGGACCCCCAAGAGACCCAGTACTTC
j_gene: TRBJ2-7; abundance: -; v_gene: TRBV7-8; d_gene: -; CDR3aa: CASSLAGDEQYF; CDR3nt: TGTGCCAGCAGCTTGGCAGGGGACGAGCAGTACTTC
j_gene: TRBJ1-4; abundance: -; v_gene: TRBV5-5; d_gene: -; CDR3aa: CASSLGRELEKLFF; CDR3nt: TGTGCCAGCAGCTTGGGTAGGGAATTAGAAAAACTGTTTTTT
j_gene: TRBJ2-7; abundance: -; v_gene: TRBV29-1; d_gene: -; CDR3aa: CSVSHAYEQYF; CDR3nt: TGCAGCGTTAGCCACGCGTACGAGCAGTACTTC
j_gene: TRBJ2-7; abundance: -; v_gene: TRBV28; d_gene: -; CDR3aa: CASNYAPHGSSSEQYF; CDR3nt: TGTGCCAGCAATTACGCACCCCACGGCTCTTCAAGCGAGCAGTACTTC
j_gene: TRBJ2-1; abundance: -; v_gene: TRBV18; d_gene: -; CDR3aa: CASSPFSVGRNEQFF; CDR3nt: TGTGCCAGCTCACCTTTCTCGGTGGGGAGGAATGAGCAGTTCTTC
j_gene: TRBJ2-7; abundance: once; v_gene: TRBV27; d_gene: -; CDR3aa: CASSLTRDSYEQYF; CDR3nt: TGTGCCAGCAGTTTGACGAGGGACTCCTACGAGCAGTACTTC
j_gene: TRBJ1-6; abundance: -; v_gene: TRBV5-3; d_gene: -; CDR3aa: CARSLGPRDSPLHF; CDR3nt: TGTGCCAGAAGCTTAGGACCTAGAGATTCACCCCTCCACTTT
j_gene: TRBJ2-5; abundance: -; v_gene: TRBV5-1; d_gene: -; CDR3aa: CASREGAEGGGEQYF; CDR3nt: TGCGCCAGCAGAGAAGGAGCCGAGGGGGGTGGGGAGCAGTACTTC